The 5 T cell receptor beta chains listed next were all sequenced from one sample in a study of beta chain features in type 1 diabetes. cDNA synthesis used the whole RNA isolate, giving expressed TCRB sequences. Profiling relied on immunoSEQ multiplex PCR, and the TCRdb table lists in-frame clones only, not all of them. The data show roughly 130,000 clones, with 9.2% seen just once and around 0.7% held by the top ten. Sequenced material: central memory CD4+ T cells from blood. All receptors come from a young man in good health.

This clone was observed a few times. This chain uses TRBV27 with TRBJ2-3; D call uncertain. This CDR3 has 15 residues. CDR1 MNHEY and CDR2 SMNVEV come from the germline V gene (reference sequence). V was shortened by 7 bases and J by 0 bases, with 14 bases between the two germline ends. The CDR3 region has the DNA TGTGCCAGCAATCCTGTCCCCTCTAGCACAGATACGCAGTATTTT. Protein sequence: CASNPVPSSTDTQYF.

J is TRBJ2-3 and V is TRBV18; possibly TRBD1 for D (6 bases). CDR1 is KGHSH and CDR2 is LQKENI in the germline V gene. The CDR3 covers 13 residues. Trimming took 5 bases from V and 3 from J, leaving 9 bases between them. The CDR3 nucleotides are TGTGCCAGCTCATACAGGGATACAGATACGCAGTATTTT. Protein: CASSYRDTDTQYF.

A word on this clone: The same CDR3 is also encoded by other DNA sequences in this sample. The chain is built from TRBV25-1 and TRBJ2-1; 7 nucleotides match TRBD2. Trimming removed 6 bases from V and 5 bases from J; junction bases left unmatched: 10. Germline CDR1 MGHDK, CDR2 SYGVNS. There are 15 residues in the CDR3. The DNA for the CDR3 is TGTGCCAGCAGCGCCTGGGCGGGGGAAAACAATGAGCAGTTCTTC. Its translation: CASSAWAGENNEQFF.

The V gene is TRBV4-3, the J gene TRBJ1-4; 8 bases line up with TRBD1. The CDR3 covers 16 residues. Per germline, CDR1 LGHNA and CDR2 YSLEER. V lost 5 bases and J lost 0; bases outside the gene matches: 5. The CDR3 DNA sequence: TGCGCCAGCAGCATCCAACAGGGGGCAACTAATGAAAAACTGTTTTTT. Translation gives CASSIQQGATNEKLFF.

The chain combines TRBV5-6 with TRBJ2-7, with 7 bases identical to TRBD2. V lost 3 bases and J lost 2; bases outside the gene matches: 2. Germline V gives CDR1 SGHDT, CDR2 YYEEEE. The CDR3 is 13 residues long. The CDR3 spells CASSSGLAYEQYF. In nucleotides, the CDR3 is TGTGCCAGCAGCTCAGGACTAGCCTACGAGCAGTACTTC.